These 8 T cell receptor beta chains were sequenced from one sample in a study of blood T cell repertoires in COVID-19. Using immunoSEQ multiplex PCR, the repertoire was profiled, and TCRdb retains in-frame clones only, with some absent. The profile covers over 100,000 clones, with 81% appearing a single time and approximately 8.7% taken by the ten largest. The sequenced sample was peripheral blood. These receptors were obtained from an older woman with active or convalescent COVID-19.

The chain recombines TRBV6-6 with TRBJ1-2, with D unresolved. Trimming took 6 bases from V and 8 from J, leaving 13 bases between them. CDR1 and CDR2 from the germline V gene are MNHNY and SVGAGI (reference sequence). This CDR3 has 12 residues. The CDR3 spells CASRIEGGGYTF. CDR3 DNA sequence: TGTGCCAGCAGGATAGAGGGTGGAGGCTACACCTTC.

The chain is built from TRBV7-2 and TRBJ2-3; tentative D call: TRBD2 (5 bases). The CDR3 covers 15 residues. V lost 3 bases and J 2 bases, leaving 12 bases between the germline ends. CDR1 is SGHTA, CDR2 FQGNSA, per germline. The CDR3 is CASSLRLAHTDTQYF. The DNA for the CDR3 is TGTGCCAGCAGCTTGAGGCTAGCCCACACAGATACGCAGTATTTT.

The chain employs TRBV11-2 and TRBJ2-7; D is unresolved. Germline CDR1 is SGHAT and CDR2 is FQNNGV. This CDR3 comprises 13 residues. V shed 0 bases and J shed 2 bases, with 5 bases lying between them. The CDR3 DNA reads as TGTGCCAGCAGCTTAGAAGCCGCCTACGAGCAGTACTTC. Protein: CASSLEAAYEQYF.

This chain links TRBV7-6 with TRBJ2-1, with 12 positions matching TRBD2. The ends lost 5 bases at V and 9 bases at J; junction bases unmatched: 5. The CDR3 spans 14 residues. Germline V lookup: CDR1 SGHVS, CDR2 FNYEAQ. The CDR3 DNA follows: TGTGCCAGCAGCCGTTCGGGACTAGCGGGTGAGCAGTTCTTC. Residues: CASSRSGLAGEQFF. The full variable domain, rest sourced from reference TRBV7-6 and TRBJ2-1, is GAGVSQSPRYKVTKRGQDVALRCDPISGHVSLYWYRQALGQGPEFLTYFNYEAQQDKSGLPNDRFSAERPEGSISTLTIQRTEQRDSAMYRCASSRSGLAGEQFFGPGTRLTVL.

V is TRBV28 and J is TRBJ1-2; 9 bases are a match to TRBD1. The V segment lost 6 bases and the J segment 8 bases; nucleotides outside the gene matches: 10. This CDR3 is 14 amino acids long. Germline CDR1 MDHEN, CDR2 SYDVKM. CDR3 sequence (DNA): TGTGCCAGCAGCCCCAGGACAGGGGCGCTCGGCTACACCTTC. Protein product: CASSPRTGALGYTF.

V gene TRBV6-2 or TRBV6-3 combines with J gene TRBJ2-5, with D possibly being TRBD2 (7 bases). V lost 3 bases and J 5 bases, leaving 19 bases between the germline ends. The CDR3 spans 16 residues. Germline CDR1 MNHEY, CDR2 SVGEGT. CDR3 loop: CASSYVGGAIQETQYF. The CDR3 coding sequence is TGTGCCAGCAGTTATGTGGGGGGGGCAATCCAGGAGACCCAGTACTTC.

The chain employs TRBV7-9 and TRBJ2-2; no firm D call. Germline CDR1 reads SEHNR; CDR2 reads FQNEAQ (reference sequence). V lost 4 bases and J lost 0, with 9 bases in between. The length of the CDR3 is 15 residues. The CDR3 here is CASSSTETNTGELFF. The CDR3 region has the DNA TGTGCCAGCAGCTCGACGGAGACGAACACCGGGGAGCTGTTTTTT.

The V call is TRBV27, the J call TRBJ1-3; D might be TRBD1 (5 bases). Trimming took off 3 bases at V and 2 bases at J, with 8 bases between the two ends. The germline V gene has CDR1 MNHEY and CDR2 SMNVEV (reference sequence). This CDR3 has 14 residues. The CDR3 DNA sequence: TGTGCCAGCAGTTTCGGCAGGGCTGGAAACACCATATATTTT. Residues: CASSFGRAGNTIYF.